This T cell receptor (beta chain) was recovered during a study of CD8+ T cells in alopecia areata. Study details: Scoring of severity for treated patients was based on percentage of affected scalp area. Whole-study findings and limits: Many expanded lesional clones persisted during tofacitinib (in both scalp and blood). Within the top 100, expanded CD8+ clones significantly decreased with tofacitinib, as did scalp clonality.

Regarding treatment: oral pan-JAK inhibitor, 5-10 mg twice daily. Specimens obtained from alopecia areata patients comprised lesional scalp punch biopsies and peripheral blood. Germline values: CDR1 SNHLY, CDR2 FYNNEI. Trimming stripped 5 bases from V and 3 bases from J, with 11 bases between. The CDR3 contains 13 residues. This clone was found many times. The antigen is undetermined. Extracted from the samples, RNA was reverse transcribed into cDNA to serve as the sequencing template. The table came from immunoSEQ multiplex PCR; TCRdb's copy has only in-frame clones and leaves some out. Of fewer than 250,000 clones listed, roughly two fifths were seen once; the top ten hold approximately 2.4%.

The sequencing here drew on CD4+ T cells sorted from blood, taken at roughly week 38, from a patient treated with tofacitinib. This chain joins TRBV2 and TRBJ2-7, with D possibly being TRBD2 (6 bases). This receptor was taken from a human donor with alopecia areata. CDR3 loop: CASSPFSGYEQYF. The CDR3, as DNA: TGTGCCAGCAGTCCTTTTAGCGGCTACGAGCAGTACTTC. Full variable domain (remainder filled in from reference TRBV2 and TRBJ2-7): EPEVTQTPSHQVTQMGQEVILRCVPISNHLYFYWYRQILGQKVEFLVSFYNNEISEKSEIFDDQFSVERPDGSNFTLKIRSTKLEDSAMYFCASSPFSGYEQYFGPGTRLTVT.